This TCR beta chain is drawn from a study of CD8 T cells in ankylosing spondylitis (TCRdb year 2017). About the investigation overall: T cell receptor beta repertoires were profiled in healthy donors and ankylosing spondylitis patients so that disease-linked TCR variants could be found. The full study cohort was made up of 25 ankylosing spondylitis patients and 108 healthy donors. Samples of peripheral blood were taken, and for ankylosing spondylitis patients, synovial fluid was collected as well. Here is what the overall study found, with its caveats: The disease-linked clones showed a CD8+ phenotype and occurred at relatively low frequencies in peripheral blood. The disease-linked clones were reported to be significantly enriched in matched synovial fluid samples from ankylosing spondylitis patients. A TCR beta motif of several highly homologous amino acid variants appeared characteristic of blood from ankylosing spondylitis patients. Some motif variants had previously been reported in the synovial fluid and blood of reactive arthritis patients, which suggests shared mechanisms of disease initiation.

This clonotype has ten or more counts. Its cognate antigen has yet to be identified. Base qualities are not at hand, and no much larger clone is one base apart. The germline V gene (reference sequence) supplies CDR1 DFQATT and CDR2 SNEGSKA. Inclusive of the bounding cysteine and phenylalanine, the CDR3 is 14 residues long. CDR3 DNA only is kept here, 42 bases in frame from base 1. The junction shows trimming of 0 bases on V and 4 bases on J, plus 12 bases between the germline ends. The data were produced on an Illumina HiSeq 2500. Quantitative 5'-RACE with molecular barcodes was used to prepare TCR beta libraries. In the paper's pipeline: A new computational method, built on a probabilistic model of VDJ rearrangement, was used to identify disease-linked TCR variants. TCRdb reran the public reads through fastp at Q25 and MiXCR, keeping productive beta chains. Rows with one shared CDR3 protein collapse into an entry with the most common genes and DNA. V and J calls and clone size were set by TCRdb, not the authors. This sample has about 130,000 distinct CDR3 sequences in its table, and 6% to 8.5% of those were observed once. The ten most abundant clones make up 9% to 15% of the sample.

The chain employs TRBV20-1 and TRBJ2-5, with a tentative D gene TRBD2 over 5 matching bases. The sequenced material came from blood, either unsorted or a sorted T cell fraction (not recorded which). The sequence derives from a male donor with ankylosing spondylitis or in good health (not recorded which). The DNA sequence is TGCAGTGCTAGAGATCCCGGGATCGCAGAGACCCAGTACTTC. Its protein is CSARDPGIAETQYF.